Below, 9 T cell receptor beta chains from the same sample are listed, as sequenced in a study of T-cell reconstitution after alpha-beta-depleted transplantation in children. Preparation of the TCRbeta library was carried out with unique molecular identifiers. Each CDR3 protein gets one entry after TCRdb re-called the PCR reads with MiXCR. The table includes 200,000 to 300,000 distinct CDR3 sequences, about a quarter detected once. Sequenced material: PBMCs, taken before TCRalphabeta/CD19-depleted stem cell transplant. Every receptor here comes from a girl aged 2 to 9 with Fanconi anemia, due to receive a stem cell transplant.

In its sample, this clonotype was seen many times. The V gene is TRBV29-1, the J gene TRBJ2-4; D is possibly TRBD1 or TRBD2 (5 bases each). V lost 7 bases and J 0 bases, leaving 16 bases between the germline ends. The CDR3 is made up of 15 amino acids. CDR1 is SQVTM, CDR2 ANQGSEA, per germline. As DNA, the CDR3 is TGCAGCGGTTCGTGGGGGACCTTAGCCAAAAACATTCAGTACTTC. Protein: CSGSWGTLAKNIQYF. Supplemented by reference TRBV29-1 and TRBJ2-4, the full variable domain reads SAVISQKPSRDICQRGTSLTIQCQVDSQVTMMFWYRQQPGQSLTLIATANQGSEATYESGFVIDKFPISRPNLTFSTLTVSNMSPEDSSIYLCSGSWGTLAKNIQYFGAGTRLSVL.

The sample holds many counts of this clonotype. This chain connects TRBV29-1 to TRBJ1-2, with D possibly TRBD1 on 6 matching bases. In germline, CDR1 is SQVTM, CDR2 ANQGSEA. Trimming pared 4 bases from V and 8 bases from J, leaving 14 bases between. The length of the CDR3 is 12 residues. The CDR3 loop reads CSVGGAGEGYTF. The CDR3 bases are TGCAGCGTTGGTGGGGCAGGGGAAGGCTACACCTTC.

This clonotype was recorded at least ten times. The chain joins TRBV29-1 to TRBJ2-5; 7 bases agree with TRBD2. CDR3 length: 11 residues. Losses at the gene ends were 4 bases for V and 7 bases for J; bases not matched to a gene: 3. Germline CDR1 reads SQVTM; CDR2 reads ANQGSEA. CDR3 sequence reads: CSVGGRGTQYF. The CDR3 bases are TGCAGCGTTGGGGGGAGGGGGACCCAGTACTTC.

Ten or more counts support this clonotype. The DNA for the CDR3 is TGCAGTGCTAGGGGACAGGGGAACTCTGGGGCCAACGTCCTGACTTTC. Translated, it gives CSARGQGNSGANVLTF. The gene calls are TRBV20-1 and TRBJ2-6; TRBD1 agrees at 10 bases. The CDR3 loop spans 16 amino acids. Germline-derived CDR1 and CDR2 are DFQATT and SNEGSKA (reference sequence). With 3 bases clipped from V and 0 bases from J, the junction kept 2 bases outside the gene matches.

V is TRBV10-3 and J is TRBJ1-1; tentative D call: TRBD1 (6 bases). With 3 bases removed from V and 1 base from J, the gap between germline ends came to 15 bases. The CDR3 is 16 residues long. The germline CDR1 and CDR2 sequences are ENHRY and SYGVKD. CDR3 nucleotides: TGTGCCATCAGTGAATATTTTACAGGGCAGAACACTGAAGCTTTCTTT. Translating it yields CAISEYFTGQNTEAFF.

This clonotype turned up a few times. The chain has TRBV29-1 and TRBJ1-1, with 7 bases lining up with TRBD1. Germline assignment: CDR1 SQVTM and CDR2 ANQGSEA. The CDR3 runs to 12 residues. Trimming cost V 5 bases and J 4 bases; bases outside gene matches: 4. Here the CDR3 DNA reads TGCAGCGTTTGGGACAGATCCACTGAAGCTTTCTTT. The encoded protein is CSVWDRSTEAFF.

The CDR3 sequence is CASSLLYRRASANTGELFF. The CDR3 region has the DNA TGCGCCAGCAGCTTACTCTACCGGAGGGCCTCCGCGAACACCGGGGAGCTGTTTTTT. The V gene is TRBV5-1, the J gene TRBJ2-2; tentative D call: TRBD2 (6 bases). Trimming took 2 bases from V and 0 from J, leaving 20 bases between them. CDR1 is SGHRS, CDR2 YFSETQ, per germline. The CDR3 totals 19 residues.

The chain combines TRBV5-4 with TRBJ2-1; 13 nucleotides line up with TRBD2. The CDR3 extends over 19 amino acids. The trim removed 1 base at V and 4 bases at J, leaving 11 bases unmatched. CDR1 is SGHNT and CDR2 is YYREEE in the germline V gene (reference sequence). The CDR3 spells CASSLRLAGGREGYNEQFF. DNA for the CDR3: TGTGCCAGCAGCTTGAGACTAGCGGGGGGACGTGAGGGATACAATGAGCAGTTCTTC.

This clonotype was counted at least ten times. V is TRBV20-1 and J is TRBJ2-7; TRBD2 matches at 7 bases. This CDR3 has 16 amino acids. Germline assignment: CDR1 DFQATT and CDR2 SNEGSKA (reference sequence). Trimming cost V 5 bases and J 2 bases; bases outside gene matches: 15. DNA of the CDR3: TGCAGTGCTGCGATCTTAGCGGGCCTGCCCCCCTACGAGCAGTACTTC. Translating it yields CSAAILAGLPPYEQYF.